This passage covers 28 T cell receptor beta chains from one sample sequenced in a study of cytomegalovirus exposure and HLA in healthy donors (dated by TCRdb to between 2016 and 2019). The library was prepared using the immunoSEQ multiplex PCR assay. A mixture of 60 forward primers for TCR Vbeta segments and 13 reverse primers for TCR Jbeta segments was used in the multiplex PCR. Entries here come from immuneACCESS through TCRdb and include only in-frame sequences with V and J called. Some clones fail to appear in such tables; in the studies checked, an unresolved V gene covers under half of the shortfall, and the cause of the remainder is unknown. Across this sample there are 100,000 or so clones, with over 9.5% seen only once. The ten largest clones capture around 16% of the sample. The source material was PBMCs. The receptor source for this set is a man aged 40-50 years in good health and CMV-seropositive.

The sample holds a few counts of this clone. The rearrangement uses TRBV6-1 and TRBJ2-7; D call uncertain. Trimming shortened V by 3 bases and J by 7 bases, and 16 bases separated the two germline ends. The CDR3 has 14 amino acids. The germline V gene has CDR1 MNHNS and CDR2 SASEGT. The CDR3 spells CASSDIPREKEQYF. As DNA, the CDR3 is TGTGCCAGCAGTGATATCCCCCGCGAGAAGGAGCAGTACTTC.

This clone was counted only a few times. V and J are TRBV27 and TRBJ2-2; a possible D gene is TRBD2 (5 bases). CDR1 and CDR2 (germline): MNHEY, SMNVEV (reference sequence). Trimming shortened V by 3 bases and J by 8 bases, and 13 bases separated the two germline ends. This CDR3 spans 14 amino acids. CDR3 nucleotide sequence: TGTGCCAGCAGTTTCCCCGGGGTGGCAGGGGAGCTGTTTTTT. Translated, it gives CASSFPGVAGELFF.

In its sample, this clone was seen a few times. In DNA, the CDR3 is TGTGCCAGCAGTACCGCTGCCGGGGGGAACACCGGGGAGCTGTTTTTT. This codes for CASSTAAGGNTGELFF. V usage is TRBV28 and J usage is TRBJ2-2; D perhaps matches TRBD2 (6 bases). V lost 5 bases to trimming and J lost 1 base, with 14 bases between them. Germline CDR1 is MDHEN and CDR2 is SYDVKM. This CDR3 is built from 16 residues.

This clone has a handful of counts. The chain has TRBV12-5 and TRBJ2-7; D not resolved. The V gene lost 0 bases and the J gene lost 6 bases, with 9 bases spanning the gap. Germline V lookup: CDR1 LGHNT, CDR2 FRNRAP. The CDR3 loop spans 13 amino acids. CDR3 region: CASGLVAGLEQYF. The DNA for the CDR3 is TGTGCTAGTGGTTTGGTAGCAGGTCTCGAGCAGTACTTC.

The genes are TRBV21-1 and TRBJ1-1; the DNA was not used to check the table's D call, TRBD1. TRBV21-1 is designated a pseudogene. The CDR3 spans 13 residues. The chain's CDR3 is CASISAGETEAFF. The CDR3 DNA is TGTGCCAGCATCTCAGCAGGGGAGACTGAAGCTTTCTTT.

A few counts support this clone. The chain is built from TRBV29-1 and TRBJ1-2, with TRBD1 matching over 8 bases. Germline loops: CDR1 SQVTM, CDR2 ANQGSEA. CDR3 length: 13 residues. J was trimmed by 7 bases and V by 3 bases; bases with no gene match: 7. The CDR3 region is CSVETGATGGYTF. As DNA, the CDR3 is TGCAGCGTTGAGACAGGGGCCACAGGTGGCTACACCTTC.

This clone was observed a handful of times. The chain carries TRBV5-1 and TRBJ2-2; 8 bases map to TRBD1. Germline V gives CDR1 SGHRS, CDR2 YFSETQ. The CDR3 extends over 15 amino acids. The trim removed 7 bases at V and 0 bases at J, leaving 5 bases unmatched. CDR3 in DNA: TGCGCCAGCGCGGCAGGGGGCGCGAACACCGGGGAGCTGTTTTTT. Amino acid sequence: CASAAGGANTGELFF.

This clone was observed a few times. The chain has TRBV21-1 and TRBJ2-2; the table's D call, TRBD1, has no DNA check behind it. TRBV21-1 is recorded as a pseudogene. The CDR3 is 16 residues long. CDR3 loop: CASSKPDRTNTGELFF. Here the CDR3 DNA reads TGTGCCAGCAGCAAGCCGGACAGGACGAACACCGGGGAGCTGTTTTTT.

This clone turned up a few times. The chain carries TRBV5-6 and TRBJ1-1; 9 bases match TRBD1. The CDR3 sequence is 15 residues long. J was trimmed by 1 base and V by 4 bases; bases with no gene match: 5. Germline-derived CDR1 and CDR2 are SGHDT and YYEEEE. The chain's CDR3 is CASSGTGGWNTEAFF. CDR3 nucleotide sequence: TGTGCCAGCAGCGGTACAGGGGGCTGGAACACTGAAGCTTTCTTT. Filled out from reference TRBV5-6 and TRBJ1-1, the complete variable domain reads DAGVTQSPTHLIKTRGQQVTLRCSPKSGHDTVSWYQQALGQGPQFIFQYYEEEERQRGNFPDRFSGHQFPNYSSELNVNALLLGDSALYLCASSGTGGWNTEAFFGQGTRLTVV.

This clone was counted a few times. The chain uses TRBV19 and TRBJ1-4; possibly TRBD1 for D (5 bases). Germline V gene lookup returns CDR1 LNHDA and CDR2 SQIVND (reference sequence). CDR3 length equals 14 residues. Trimming stripped 3 bases from V and 7 bases from J, with 12 bases between. In DNA form, the CDR3 reads TGTGCCAGTAGTATGGGCAGGGAAAGTGAAAAACTGTTTTTT. Amino acids: CASSMGRESEKLFF.

The CDR3 nucleotides read TGTGCCTGGAGCTTGGGACAGGGGGCCTCCTACGAGCAGTACTTC. Its protein is CAWSLGQGASYEQYF. V and J are TRBV30 and TRBJ2-7; 12 nucleotides align to TRBD1. This CDR3 region has 15 residues. The germline V gene has CDR1 GTSNPN and CDR2 SVGIG (reference sequence). Germline trimming cut 3 bases from V and 0 bases from J; bases unmatched to any gene: 3.

The chain is built from TRBV29-1 and TRBJ1-3, with D perhaps TRBD1 (5 bases). Trimming took 7 bases from V and 0 from J, leaving 7 bases between them. Germline lookup yields CDR1 SQVTM and CDR2 ANQGSEA. There are 12 residues in the CDR3. DNA for the CDR3: TGCAGCGCTGACAGCTCTGGAAACACCATATATTTT. It specifies CSADSSGNTIYF.

This clone was found a few times. The rearrangement joins TRBV15 to TRBJ2-7, with 10 positions matching TRBD1. This CDR3 comprises 14 residues. CDR1 is LNHNV, CDR2 YYDKDF, per germline (reference sequence). J gave up 4 bases and V 5 bases, and 5 bases lay outside the gene matches. Written as DNA, the CDR3 is TGTGCCACCAGCGCCCGACAGGGGGCATACGAGCAGTACTTC. Translated: CATSARQGAYEQYF.

The chain employs TRBV30 and TRBJ2-4; D call uncertain. This CDR3 region has 16 residues. Germline loops: CDR1 GTSNPN, CDR2 SVGIG (reference sequence). V dropped 2 bases and J dropped 2 bases, with 16 bases sitting between them. The CDR3, as DNA: TGTGCCTGGAGTTCGGTCGACGGGTTATCCAAAAACATTCAGTACTTC. Its translation: CAWSSVDGLSKNIQYF.

This clone was picked up a small number of times. The CDR3 sequence: CASSPRTSSLEQFF. CDR3 bases: TGTGCCAGCAGTCCCCGGACTAGCTCCCTTGAGCAGTTCTTC. This chain connects TRBV25-1 to TRBJ2-1, with 8 nucleotides matching TRBD2. The germline gives CDR1 MGHDK, CDR2 SYGVNS. The CDR3 sequence is 14 residues long. With V trimmed by 5 bases and J by 9 bases, 9 bases remained unmatched.

V and J are TRBV29-1 and TRBJ2-2, with TRBD1 matching 8 bases. This CDR3 spans 14 amino acids. The trim removed 6 bases at V and 1 base at J, leaving 4 bases unmatched. Germline-derived CDR1 and CDR2 are SQVTM and ANQGSEA. CDR3 residues: CSVMGQENTGELFF. The DNA for the CDR3 is TGCAGCGTAATGGGACAGGAGAACACCGGGGAGCTGTTTTTT.

Only a few counts were recorded for this clone. The J gene is TRBJ2-5, the V gene TRBV12-5, with D perhaps matching TRBD1 (6 bases). The CDR3 covers 15 residues. V was trimmed by 5 bases and J by 3 bases, leaving 16 bases between them. The germline V gene encodes CDR1 LGHNT and CDR2 FRNRAP. CDR3 residues: CASGKPGTNEETQYF. CDR3 sequence (DNA): TGTGCTAGTGGTAAACCCGGGACAAACGAAGAGACCCAGTACTTC.

This chain's CDR3 is CASGLGAQSNEQFF. In DNA, the CDR3 is TGTGCCAGCGGTCTTGGGGCACAGAGCAATGAGCAGTTCTTC. The rearrangement links TRBV6-5 to TRBJ2-1; weak D call: TRBD1 (5 bases). The CDR3 runs 14 residues. Germline assignment: CDR1 MNHEY and CDR2 SVGAGI. V gave up 8 bases and J gave up 6 bases, with 17 bases separating them.

The rearrangement joins TRBV7-9 to TRBJ1-1; D may be TRBD1 (5 bases). The CDR3 totals 16 residues. V shed 6 bases and J shed 4 bases, with 21 bases lying between them. The germline V gene has CDR1 SEHNR and CDR2 FQNEAQ (reference sequence). CDR3 nucleotide sequence: TGTGCCAGCAGATCAGACGTGGGGCTGGAATTCACTGAAGCTTTCTTT. As protein: CASRSDVGLEFTEAFF.

The V call is TRBV6-5, the J call TRBJ2-7, with D perhaps TRBD2 (5 bases). Trimming removed 3 bases at V and 4 bases at J, with 16 bases between. CDR3 size: 15 residues. Germline lookup yields CDR1 MNHEY and CDR2 SVGAGI. The CDR3: CASSYYTGKIYEQYF. For the CDR3, the DNA is TGTGCCAGCAGTTATTACACCGGGAAGATATACGAGCAGTACTTC.

This chain joins TRBV19 and TRBJ2-2; 14 bases fit TRBD2. V lost 5 bases, J lost 10 bases, and 9 bases stayed unmatched. This CDR3 is 16 amino acids long. Germline CDR1 LNHDA, CDR2 SQIVND (reference sequence). This CDR3 is CASSPEGLAGVVELFF. The CDR3 coding sequence is TGTGCCAGTAGTCCCGAGGGACTAGCGGGAGTCGTGGAGCTGTTTTTT.

This clone has only a few counts. The chain recombines TRBV18 with TRBJ1-5; TRBD1 agrees at 7 bases. The length of the CDR3 is 15 residues. From germline, CDR1 is KGHSH and CDR2 LQKENI. V gave up 3 bases and J gave up 3 bases; unmatched junction bases: 5. CDR3 protein: CASSPQTGPNQPQHF. CDR3 bases: TGTGCCAGCTCACCGCAGACAGGGCCCAATCAGCCCCAGCATTTT.

This clone has only a few counts. This chain links TRBV6-1 with TRBJ2-7, with D perhaps matching TRBD1 (6 bases). The length of the CDR3 is 17 residues. The V and J ends lost 3 bases and 0 bases respectively, with 18 bases between them. Looked up from germline, CDR1 is MNHNS and CDR2 is SASEGT. Written as DNA, the CDR3 is TGTGCCAGCAGTGACGAGGAAGACACAGGGAGCTCCTACGAGCAGTACTTC. It yields the protein CASSDEEDTGSSYEQYF.

This clone came up a few times. The chain employs TRBV10-3 and TRBJ2-3, with D maybe TRBD1 (7 bases). Trimming pared 3 bases from V and 8 bases from J, leaving 27 bases between. The germline V gene encodes CDR1 ENHRY and CDR2 SYGVKD. The CDR3 consists of 18 residues. CDR3: CAISDLSWGDSFLGTQYF. The CDR3, as DNA: TGTGCCATCAGTGACCTCTCCTGGGGGGACAGCTTCTTAGGTACGCAGTATTTT.

This sequence joins TRBV9 and TRBJ1-2; the D gene is possibly TRBD1 (5 bases). There are 13 residues in the CDR3. V dropped 3 bases and J dropped 5 bases, with 11 bases sitting between them. Germline V gives CDR1 SGDLS, CDR2 YYNGEE. CDR3 protein: CASSEGLLYGYTF. DNA for the CDR3: TGTGCCAGCAGCGAGGGGCTCCTATATGGCTACACCTTC.

V gene TRBV7-6 combines with J gene TRBJ2-1, with 8 bases fitting TRBD2. Trimming removed 2 bases from V and 4 bases from J; junction bases left unmatched: 13. This CDR3 is 18 amino acids long. Germline V gene data show CDR1 as SGHVS and CDR2 as FNYEAQ. CDR3: CASSLNPVPTSGYNEQFF. CDR3 nucleotide sequence: TGTGCCAGCAGCTTAAATCCCGTTCCCACTAGCGGTTACAATGAGCAGTTCTTC.

The chain carries TRBV27 and TRBJ1-1; D is unclear. Germline CDR1 and CDR2: MNHEY and SMNVEV (reference sequence). The CDR3 spans 15 residues. V shed 0 bases and J shed 6 bases, with 14 bases lying between them. CDR3: CASSLSPPLRAEAFF. CDR3 DNA sequence: TGTGCCAGCAGTTTATCCCCCCCGTTGAGGGCTGAAGCTTTCTTT.

This clone was observed a handful of times. The J gene is TRBJ2-7, the V gene TRBV12-5; D not certain. CDR1 LGHNT and CDR2 FRNRAP come from the germline V gene. The CDR3 is 12 residues long. V was clipped by 6 bases and J by 6 bases, with 12 bases between them. The CDR3 DNA sequence: TGTGCTAGTGGCCTGCGGCCCGCCGAGCAGTACTTC. This gives the protein CASGLRPAEQYF.